This paragraph covers one T cell receptor (beta chain) sequence. Per the original data handling: Using reference gene primer amplification, nucleated cell counts were estimated. Profiling relied on immunoSEQ multiplex PCR, and the TCRdb table lists in-frame clones only, not all of them. V and J calls and clone size are given by that table; D and trimming were obtained from the DNA. The data hold 200,000 or so clones, with 80% to 90% observed a single time. This sample was included in a study of blood T cell repertoires in COVID-19. CDR1 LGHNT and CDR2 FRNRAP come from the germline V gene. The CDR3 contains 14 residues. J gave up 3 bases and V 3 bases, and 3 bases lay outside the gene matches.

The source of this sequence is a woman between 35 and 50 years old with acute COVID-19. Sequenced sample: PBMCs or T cells enriched from blood (not recorded which). The chain joins TRBV12-5 to TRBJ2-7, with 9 bases aligning to TRBD2. CDR3 sequence reads: CASGFASGIYEQYF. CDR3 in DNA: TGTGCTAGTGGTTTTGCTAGCGGGATCTACGAGCAGTACTTC.